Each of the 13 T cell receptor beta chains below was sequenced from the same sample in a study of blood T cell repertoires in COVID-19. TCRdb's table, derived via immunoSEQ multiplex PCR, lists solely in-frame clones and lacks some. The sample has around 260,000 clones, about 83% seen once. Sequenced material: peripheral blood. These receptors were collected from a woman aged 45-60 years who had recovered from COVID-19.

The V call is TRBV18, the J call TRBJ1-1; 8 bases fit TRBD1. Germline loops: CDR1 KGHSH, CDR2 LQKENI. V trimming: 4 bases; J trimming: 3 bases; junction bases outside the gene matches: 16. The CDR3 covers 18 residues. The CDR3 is CASSQQNPTGEVHTEAFF. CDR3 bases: TGTGCCAGCTCACAGCAAAACCCGACAGGGGAGGTACACACTGAAGCTTTCTTT.

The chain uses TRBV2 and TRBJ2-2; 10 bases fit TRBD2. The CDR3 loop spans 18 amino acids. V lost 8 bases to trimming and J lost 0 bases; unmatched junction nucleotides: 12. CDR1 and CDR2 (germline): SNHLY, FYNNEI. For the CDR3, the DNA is TGTGCCAGCCGGAGGTCACTAGCGGGATCAGCGAACACCGGGGAGCTGTTTTTT. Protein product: CASRRSLAGSANTGELFF.

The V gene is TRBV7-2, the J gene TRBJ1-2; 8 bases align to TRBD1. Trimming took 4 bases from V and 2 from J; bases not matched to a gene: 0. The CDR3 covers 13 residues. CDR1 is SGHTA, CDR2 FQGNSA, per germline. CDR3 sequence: CASSWTGNYGYTF. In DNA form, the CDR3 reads TGTGCCAGCAGCTGGACAGGGAACTATGGCTACACCTTC.

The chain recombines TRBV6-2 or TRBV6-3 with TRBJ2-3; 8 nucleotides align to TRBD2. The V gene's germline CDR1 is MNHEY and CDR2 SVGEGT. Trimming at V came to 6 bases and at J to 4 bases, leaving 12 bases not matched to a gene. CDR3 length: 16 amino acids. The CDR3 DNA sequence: TGTGCCAGCAGCTCCGGGAGCGGGAGAGTTTCAGATACGCAGTATTTT. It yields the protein CASSSGSGRVSDTQYF.

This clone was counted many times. DNA for the CDR3: TGTGCCAGCAGTGCAGGCGGGGCCAACACTGAAGCTTTCTTT. Residues: CASSAGGANTEAFF. This chain links TRBV6-4 with TRBJ1-1, with D perhaps matching TRBD1 (5 bases). Germline loops: CDR1 MRHNA, CDR2 SNTAGT. The CDR3 is 14 amino acids. The V end was cut by 4 bases, the J end by 2 bases, with 11 bases between.

CDR3 in amino acids: CSVEERYNEQFF. The CDR3 bases are TGCAGCGTTGAAGAGCGGTACAATGAGCAGTTCTTC. The chain links TRBV29-1 to TRBJ2-1; D gene ambiguous. Germline CDR1 SQVTM, CDR2 ANQGSEA. The ends were cut back, 0 bases at V and 4 bases at J, with 4 bases in the middle. This CDR3 is built from 12 residues.

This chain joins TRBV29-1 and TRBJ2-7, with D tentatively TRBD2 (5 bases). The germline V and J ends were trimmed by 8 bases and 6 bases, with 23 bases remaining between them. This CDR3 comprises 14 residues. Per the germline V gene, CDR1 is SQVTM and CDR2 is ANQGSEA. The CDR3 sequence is CSTRGHGVFSEQYF. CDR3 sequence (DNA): TGCAGCACGCGAGGTCACGGGGTTTTCTCCGAGCAGTACTTC.

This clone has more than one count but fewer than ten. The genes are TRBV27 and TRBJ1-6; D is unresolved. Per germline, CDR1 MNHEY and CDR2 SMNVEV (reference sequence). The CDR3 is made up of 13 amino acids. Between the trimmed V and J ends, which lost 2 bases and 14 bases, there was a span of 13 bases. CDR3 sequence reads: CASSLDDPRALHF. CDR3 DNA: TGTGCCAGCAGTTTAGACGACCCGAGGGCCCTCCACTTT.

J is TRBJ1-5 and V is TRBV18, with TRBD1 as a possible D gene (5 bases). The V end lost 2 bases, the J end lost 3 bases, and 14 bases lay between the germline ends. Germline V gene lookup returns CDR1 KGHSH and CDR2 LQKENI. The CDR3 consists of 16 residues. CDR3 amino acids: CASSPGGVGDNQPQHF. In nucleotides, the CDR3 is TGTGCCAGCTCACCAGGGGGGGTTGGGGACAATCAGCCCCAGCATTTT. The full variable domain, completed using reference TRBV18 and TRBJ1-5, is NAGVMQNPRHLVRRRGQEARLRCSPMKGHSHVYWYRQLPEEGLKFMVYLQKENIIDESGMPKERFSAEFPKEGPSILRIQQVVRGDSAAYFCASSPGGVGDNQPQHFGDGTRLSIL.

Here the CDR3 DNA reads TGTGCCAGCAGCCCTCGACAGGGGGCACCGGCTTACACAGATACGCAGTATTTT. Its protein is CASSPRQGAPAYTDTQYF. The chain is built from TRBV6-2 or TRBV6-3 and TRBJ2-3; 10 bases agree with TRBD1. Germline V lookup: CDR1 MNHEY, CDR2 SVGEGT. V was clipped by 6 bases and J by 2 bases; unmatched bases: 14. CDR3 length equals 18 residues.

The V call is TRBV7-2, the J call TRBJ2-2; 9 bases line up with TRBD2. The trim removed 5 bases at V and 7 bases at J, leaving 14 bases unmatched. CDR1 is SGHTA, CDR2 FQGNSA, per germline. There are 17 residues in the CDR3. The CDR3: CASSPGGSGRHNGELFF. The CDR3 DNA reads TGTGCCAGCAGCCCCGGCGGGAGCGGGAGGCATAACGGGGAGCTGTTTTTT.

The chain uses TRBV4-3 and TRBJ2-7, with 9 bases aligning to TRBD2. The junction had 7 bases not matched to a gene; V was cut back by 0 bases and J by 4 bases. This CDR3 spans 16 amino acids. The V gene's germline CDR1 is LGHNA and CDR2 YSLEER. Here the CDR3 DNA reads TGCGCCAGCAGCCAAGATCGTGTTAGCGGGGGATACGAGCAGTACTTC. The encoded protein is CASSQDRVSGGYEQYF.

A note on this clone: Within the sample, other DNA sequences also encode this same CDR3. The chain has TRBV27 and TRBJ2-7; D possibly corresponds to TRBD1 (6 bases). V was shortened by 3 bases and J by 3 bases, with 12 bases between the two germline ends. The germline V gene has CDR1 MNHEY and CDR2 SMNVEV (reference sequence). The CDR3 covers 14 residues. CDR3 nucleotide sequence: TGTGCCAGCAGTTTCTCCGGGACATTCTACGAGCAGTACTTC. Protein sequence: CASSFSGTFYEQYF.